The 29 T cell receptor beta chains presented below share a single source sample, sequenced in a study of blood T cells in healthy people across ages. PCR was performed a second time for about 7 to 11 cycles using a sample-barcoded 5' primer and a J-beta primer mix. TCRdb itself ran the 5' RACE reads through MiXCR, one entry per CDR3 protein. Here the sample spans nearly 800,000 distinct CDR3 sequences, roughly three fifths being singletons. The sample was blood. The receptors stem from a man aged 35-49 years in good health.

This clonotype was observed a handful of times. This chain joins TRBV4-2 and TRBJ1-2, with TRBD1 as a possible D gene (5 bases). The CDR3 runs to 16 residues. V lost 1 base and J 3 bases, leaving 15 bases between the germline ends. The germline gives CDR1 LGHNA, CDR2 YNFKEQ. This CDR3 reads CASSQAGRGFDYGYTF. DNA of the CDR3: TGTGCCAGCAGCCAAGCGGGACGGGGCTTTGACTATGGCTACACCTTC.

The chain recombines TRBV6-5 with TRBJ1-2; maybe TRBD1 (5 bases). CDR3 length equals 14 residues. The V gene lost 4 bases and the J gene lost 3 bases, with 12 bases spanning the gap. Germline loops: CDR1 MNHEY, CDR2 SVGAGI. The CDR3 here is CASSFRTGDYGYTF. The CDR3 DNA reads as TGTGCCAGCAGTTTTCGGACGGGGGACTATGGCTACACCTTC.

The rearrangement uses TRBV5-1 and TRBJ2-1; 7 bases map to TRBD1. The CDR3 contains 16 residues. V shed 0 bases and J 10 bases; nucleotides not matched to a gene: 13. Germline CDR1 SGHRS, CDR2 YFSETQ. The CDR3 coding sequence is TGCGCCAGCAGCTTGGCCAATCAGACAGGGTTCAGCGAGCAGTTCTTC. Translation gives CASSLANQTGFSEQFF.

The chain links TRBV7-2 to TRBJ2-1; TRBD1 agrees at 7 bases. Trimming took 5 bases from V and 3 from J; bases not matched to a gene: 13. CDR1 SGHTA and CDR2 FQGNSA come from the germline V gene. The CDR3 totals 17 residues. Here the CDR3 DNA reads TGTGCCAGCAGCCCGGCAGGGGGAAGAGTGCTCTACAATGAGCAGTTCTTC. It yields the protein CASSPAGGRVLYNEQFF. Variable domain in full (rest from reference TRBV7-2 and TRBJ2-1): GAGVSQSPSNKVTEKGKDVELRCDPISGHTALYWYRQSLGQGLEFLIYFQGNSAPDKSGLPSDRFSAERTGGSVSTLTIQRTQQEDSAVYLCASSPAGGRVLYNEQFFGPGTRLTVL.

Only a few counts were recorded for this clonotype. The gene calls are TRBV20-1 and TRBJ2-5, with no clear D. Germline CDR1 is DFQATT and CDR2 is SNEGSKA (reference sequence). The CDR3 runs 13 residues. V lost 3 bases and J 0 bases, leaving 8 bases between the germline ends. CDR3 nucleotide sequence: TGCAGTGCTAGGTTCGGGTACCAAGAGACCCAGTACTTC. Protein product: CSARFGYQETQYF.

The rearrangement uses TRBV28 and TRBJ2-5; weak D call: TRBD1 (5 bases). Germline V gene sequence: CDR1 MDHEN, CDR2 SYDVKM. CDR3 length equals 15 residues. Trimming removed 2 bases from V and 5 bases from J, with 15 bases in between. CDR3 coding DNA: TGTGCCAGCAGTTTAGCAGGGCAGGGAAGTGAGACCCAGTACTTC. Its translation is CASSLAGQGSETQYF.

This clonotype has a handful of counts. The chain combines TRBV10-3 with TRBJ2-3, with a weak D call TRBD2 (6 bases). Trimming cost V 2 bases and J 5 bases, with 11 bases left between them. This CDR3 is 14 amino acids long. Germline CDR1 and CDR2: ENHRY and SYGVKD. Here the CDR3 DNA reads TGTGCCATCAGTGAGACTAGCTCTGGAGATACGCAGTATTTT. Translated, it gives CAISETSSGDTQYF.

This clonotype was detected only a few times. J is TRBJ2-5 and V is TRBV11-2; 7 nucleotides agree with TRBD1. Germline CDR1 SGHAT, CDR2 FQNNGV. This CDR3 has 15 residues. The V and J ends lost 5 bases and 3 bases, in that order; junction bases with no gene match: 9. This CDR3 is CASSTAAGTEETQYF. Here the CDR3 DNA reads TGTGCCAGCAGCACCGCAGCCGGGACAGAAGAGACCCAGTACTTC. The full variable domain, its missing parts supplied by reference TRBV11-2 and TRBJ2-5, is EAGVAQSPRYKIIEKRQSVAFWCNPISGHATLYWYQQILGQGPKLLIQFQNNGVVDDSQLPKDRFSAERLKGVDSTLKIQPAKLEDSAVYLCASSTAAGTEETQYFGPGTRLLVL.

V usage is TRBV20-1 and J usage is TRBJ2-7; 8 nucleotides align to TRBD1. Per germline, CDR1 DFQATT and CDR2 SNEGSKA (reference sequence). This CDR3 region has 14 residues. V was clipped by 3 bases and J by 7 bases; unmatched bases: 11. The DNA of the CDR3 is TGCAGTGCTAGTGAGGGACAGGACTACAATGAGCAGTACTTC. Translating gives CSASEGQDYNEQYF.

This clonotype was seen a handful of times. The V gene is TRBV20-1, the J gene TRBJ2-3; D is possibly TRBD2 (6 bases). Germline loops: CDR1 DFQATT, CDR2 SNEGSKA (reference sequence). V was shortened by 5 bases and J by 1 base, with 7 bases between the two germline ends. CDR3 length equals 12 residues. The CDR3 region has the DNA TGCAGTGCTGGCGGGGGCACAGATACGCAGTATTTT. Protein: CSAGGGTDTQYF.

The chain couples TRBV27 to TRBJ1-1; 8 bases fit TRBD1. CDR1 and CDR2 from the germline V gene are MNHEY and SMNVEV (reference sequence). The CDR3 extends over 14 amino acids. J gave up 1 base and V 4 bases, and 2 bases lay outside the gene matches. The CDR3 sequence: CASSSGQGNTEAFF. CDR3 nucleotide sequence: TGTGCCAGCAGTTCCGGACAGGGGAACACTGAAGCTTTCTTT.

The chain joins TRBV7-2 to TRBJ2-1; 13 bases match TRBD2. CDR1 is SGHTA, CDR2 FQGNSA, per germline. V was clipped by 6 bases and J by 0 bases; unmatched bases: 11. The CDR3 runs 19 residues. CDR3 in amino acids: CASSLYGLAGALSYNEQFF. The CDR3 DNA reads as TGTGCCAGCAGTTTATACGGACTAGCGGGAGCACTCTCCTACAATGAGCAGTTCTTC.

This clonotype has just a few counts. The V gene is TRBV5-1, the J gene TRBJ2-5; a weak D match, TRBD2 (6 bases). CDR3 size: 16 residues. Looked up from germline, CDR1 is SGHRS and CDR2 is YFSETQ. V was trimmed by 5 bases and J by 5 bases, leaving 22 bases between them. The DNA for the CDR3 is TGCGCCAGCAGTTGGCTCACGAATTCACGGGAGGAGACCCAGTACTTC. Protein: CASSWLTNSREETQYF.

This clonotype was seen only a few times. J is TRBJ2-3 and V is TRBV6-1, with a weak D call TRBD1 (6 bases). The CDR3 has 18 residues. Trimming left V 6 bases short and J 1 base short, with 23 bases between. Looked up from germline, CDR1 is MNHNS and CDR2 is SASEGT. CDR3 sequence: CASSFQGDLAGGTDTQYF. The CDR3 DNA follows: TGTGCCAGCAGCTTCCAAGGGGATCTAGCAGGGGGCACAGATACGCAGTATTTT.

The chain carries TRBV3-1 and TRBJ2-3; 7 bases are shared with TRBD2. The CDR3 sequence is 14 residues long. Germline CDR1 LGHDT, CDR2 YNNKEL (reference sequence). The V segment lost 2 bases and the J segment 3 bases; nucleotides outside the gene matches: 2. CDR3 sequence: CASSQNSGTDTQYF. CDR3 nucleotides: TGTGCCAGCAGCCAAAATAGCGGGACAGATACGCAGTATTTT.

The CDR3 reads CSARKSTEAFF. The DNA for the CDR3 is TGCAGTGCCCGAAAGTCAACTGAAGCTTTCTTT. The J gene is TRBJ1-1, the V gene TRBV20-1; D call uncertain. This CDR3 has 11 amino acids. The V end lost 6 bases, the J end lost 5 bases, and 10 bases lay between the germline ends. Germline V gene lookup returns CDR1 DFQATT and CDR2 SNEGSKA (reference sequence).

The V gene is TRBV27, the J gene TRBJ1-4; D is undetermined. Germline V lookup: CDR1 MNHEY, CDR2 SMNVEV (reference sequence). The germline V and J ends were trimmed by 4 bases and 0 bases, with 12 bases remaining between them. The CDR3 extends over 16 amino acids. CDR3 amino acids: CASSSSNYATNEKLFF. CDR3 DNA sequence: TGTGCCAGCAGTTCATCAAATTATGCAACTAATGAAAAACTGTTTTTT.

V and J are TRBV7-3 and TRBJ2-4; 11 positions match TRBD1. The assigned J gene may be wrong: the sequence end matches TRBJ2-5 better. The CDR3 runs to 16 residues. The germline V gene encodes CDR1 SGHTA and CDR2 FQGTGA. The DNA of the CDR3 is TGTGCCAGCAGCTGTCGGGGACAGGGGGATGAAGAGACCCAGTACTTC. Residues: CASSCRGQGDEETQYF.

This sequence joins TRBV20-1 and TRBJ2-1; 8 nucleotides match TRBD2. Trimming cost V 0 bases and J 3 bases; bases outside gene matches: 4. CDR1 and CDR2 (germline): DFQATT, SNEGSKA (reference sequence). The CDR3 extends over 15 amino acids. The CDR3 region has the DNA TGCAGTGCTAGAGATTTAGCGGGAAGCTACAATGAGCAGTTCTTC. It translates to CSARDLAGSYNEQFF.

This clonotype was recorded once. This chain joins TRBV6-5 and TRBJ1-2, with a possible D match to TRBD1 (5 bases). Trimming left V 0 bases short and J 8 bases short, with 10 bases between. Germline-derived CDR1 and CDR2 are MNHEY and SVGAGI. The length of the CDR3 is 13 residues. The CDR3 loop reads CASSYSIGDGYTF. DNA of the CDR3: TGTGCCAGCAGTTACTCGATTGGGGACGGCTACACCTTC.

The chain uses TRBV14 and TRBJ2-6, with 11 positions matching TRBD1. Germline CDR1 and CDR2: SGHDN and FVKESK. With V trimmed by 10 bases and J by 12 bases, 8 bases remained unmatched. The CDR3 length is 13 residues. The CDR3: CATSGTGGSVLTF. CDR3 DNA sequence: TGTGCCACCTCCGGGACAGGGGGTTCCGTCCTGACTTTC.

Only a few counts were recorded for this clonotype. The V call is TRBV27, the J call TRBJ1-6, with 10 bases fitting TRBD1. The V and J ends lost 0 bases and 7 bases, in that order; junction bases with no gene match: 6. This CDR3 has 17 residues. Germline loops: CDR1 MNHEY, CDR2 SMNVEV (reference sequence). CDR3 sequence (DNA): TGTGCCAGCAGTTTATCTTCCGGGACAGGGGCCAATTCACCCCTCCACTTT. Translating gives CASSLSSGTGANSPLHF.

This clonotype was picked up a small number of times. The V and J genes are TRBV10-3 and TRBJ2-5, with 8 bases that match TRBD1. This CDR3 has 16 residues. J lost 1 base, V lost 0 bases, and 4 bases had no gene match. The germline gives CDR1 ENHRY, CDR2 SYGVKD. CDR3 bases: TGTGCCATCAGTGAGTCCCAAGGACAGGGCCAAGAGACCCAGTACTTC. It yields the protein CAISESQGQGQETQYF.

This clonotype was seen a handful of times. As DNA, the CDR3 is TGCAGCGTTGTCCGCCTTTGGACAGATAACACAGATACGCAGTATTTT. Protein product: CSVVRLWTDNTDTQYF. V is TRBV29-1 and J is TRBJ2-3, with D tentatively TRBD1 (6 bases). The germline V gene has CDR1 SQVTM and CDR2 ANQGSEA. The V and J ends lost 4 bases and 2 bases respectively, with 19 bases between them. CDR3 length: 16 residues.

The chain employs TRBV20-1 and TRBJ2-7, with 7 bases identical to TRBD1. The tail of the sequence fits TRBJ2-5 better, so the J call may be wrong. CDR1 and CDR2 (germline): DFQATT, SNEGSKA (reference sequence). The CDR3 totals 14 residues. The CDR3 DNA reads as TGCAGTGCTAGAGTAACAGGGGTTCTGGAGACCCAGTACTTC. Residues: CSARVTGVLETQYF.

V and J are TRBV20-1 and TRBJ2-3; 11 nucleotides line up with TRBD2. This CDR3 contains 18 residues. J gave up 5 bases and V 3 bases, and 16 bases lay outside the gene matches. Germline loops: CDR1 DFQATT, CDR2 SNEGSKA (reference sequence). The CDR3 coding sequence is TGCAGTGCTAGGCCGACTAGCGGGGCTCGTTATTCCGAAGATACGCAGTATTTT. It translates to CSARPTSGARYSEDTQYF.

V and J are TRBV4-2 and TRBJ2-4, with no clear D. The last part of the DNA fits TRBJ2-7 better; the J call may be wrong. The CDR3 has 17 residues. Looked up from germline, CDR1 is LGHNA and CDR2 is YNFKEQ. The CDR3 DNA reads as TGTGCCAGCAGCCAAGTACCGTATCCGGACGGAGCCTACGAGCAGTACTTC. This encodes CASSQVPYPDGAYEQYF.

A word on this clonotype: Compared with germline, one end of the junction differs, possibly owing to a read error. CDR3 DNA sequence: TGTGCCGGCAGTATCTACGGAAGCCCCGCGAGGACCCAGTACTTC. Translating it yields CAGSIYGSPARTQYF. This chain joins TRBV2 and TRBJ2-7; D gene unclear. The J call may be faulty, since TRBJ2-5 better matches the DNA end. Germline assignment: CDR1 SNHLY and CDR2 FYNNEI. CDR3 length: 15 amino acids.

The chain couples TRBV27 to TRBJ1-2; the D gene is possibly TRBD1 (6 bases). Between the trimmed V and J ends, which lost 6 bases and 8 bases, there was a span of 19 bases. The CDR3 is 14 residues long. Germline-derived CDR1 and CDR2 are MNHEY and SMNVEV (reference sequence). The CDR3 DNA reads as TGTGCCAGCAGCCCGTCGATCAGGGGCGGGGGCTACACCTTC. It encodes CASSPSIRGGGYTF.